The entry that follows covers one T cell receptor (beta chain) sequence. The antigen this receptor binds is unknown. No much larger clonotype is one base removed from it; base qualities were not supplied. The record originates from a study of control samples from healthy donors and cancer patients (dated by TCRdb to the early 2020s). Library preparation was by the immunoSEQ multiplex PCR assay. TCRdb carries this immuneACCESS record with in-frame sequences only. Its versions omit some clonotypes, under half of them owing to an unresolved V gene in the studies checked, with the rest unexplained. For this sample there are approximately 120,000 clones; around 86% appear just once. Over 6.5% of the sample is in the top ten clones. Taken from cysteine to phenylalanine, the CDR3 has 16 residues. The entry retains the CDR3 DNA only, 48 bases that are in frame from base 1. CDR1 and CDR2 are drawn from the germline V gene (reference sequence): LNHNV, YYDKDF. The junction carries 15 bases between V and J, which are trimmed by 1 base and 2 bases respectively.

The material sequenced was blood. The V and J genes are TRBV15 and TRBJ2-7; the D gene is perhaps TRBD1 or TRBD2, as each covers 5 bases. The receptor comes from a man aged 35-49 years in good health. In nucleotides, the sequence is TGTGCCACCAGCAGAGGTGTCGGGACGGGGACCTACGAGCAGTACTTC. Translated, it gives CATSRGVGTGTYEQYF.